This T cell receptor beta chain was identified during a study of T cell repertoires in cytomegalovirus infection (dated by TCRdb to between 2019 and 2020). Regarding the research as a whole: The peptide stimulations were aimed at well-studied HLA-B-restricted epitopes as well as recently identified HLA-C-restricted CMV epitopes, whose presentation resists viral immunomodulation. Donor HLA type was relevant to the analysis, because carriage of CMV infection together with the matching HLA type was indicated by public TCR beta signatures.

Read against the paper, the sample's treatment or condition label means: in vitro stimulation with specific CMV peptide epitopes to enrich CMV-specific T cells. From a lookup of the germline V gene, CDR1 and CDR2 are SQVTM and ANQGSEA. V was cut back by 3 bases and J by 3 bases, leaving a gap of 12 bases between them. There are 13 amino acids in the CDR3, from cysteine to phenylalanine inclusive. CDR3 DNA is the only sequence kept; it has 39 bases, read in frame from the first base. The sequencer was an Illumina HiSeq 1500. The public reads were reprocessed in TCRdb via fastp at Q25 and MiXCR, keeping in-frame beta chains. Each record represents a unique CDR3 protein, reported with the most common genes and DNA among its rows. Across this sample there are some 120,000 distinct CDR3 sequences, with more than 30% seen only once. Around three fifths of the sample belongs to the ten largest clones. The investigation overall reported the following: In both this cohort and an independent cohort of 352 donors, the cumulative frequency of public TCR beta family members distinguished carriers of CMV infection plus the relevant HLA type. The ex vivo response was dominated by HLA-C-restricted CMV-specific TCR beta clonotypes, which also provided the single most frequent clonotype in two of eight donors.

Turning to this clonotype: Its antigen is not yet known. Per-nucleotide qualities are absent, and no much larger clonotype sits a single base away.

This sample comprised CD8+ T cells from cultured PBMCs, obtained from culture after CMV antigen stimulation. The chain was built from TRBV29-1 and TRBJ2-7; the D region may be TRBD1 or TRBD2, each matching 5 bases equally. The clonotype originates from a human donor in good health (CMV status not recorded). Some clones in this sample may be carry-over from other donors' samples. In nucleotide form, the sequence is TGCAGCGTTGAGGGGACCCGGGGCTACGAGCAGTACTTC. This translates into CSVEGTRGYEQYF.